These T cell receptor beta chains were read from a single sample in a study of shared clonotypes between healthy human individuals. Repertoires were generated with immunoSEQ multiplex PCR, while TCRdb's copy carries only in-frame clones and drops some. The sample consists of about 1.5 million clones, more than 95% of them appearing once. Sequenced: naive CD4+ T cells sorted from blood. Receptor source: a man aged 25-45 years in good health. Each CDR3 is given without its conserved first and last residue. Fields, in order: V gene, D gene, CDR3 protein. The D gene is left open where the match is weak.

>TRBV7-2|NA
ASSVQGTDTQY
>TRBV6-5|NA
ASSYLQANYEQY
>TRBV7-2|NA
ASSLVTSVSYEQY
>TRBV4-3|NA
ASSQDHSRQARLSGANVLT
>TRBV7-9|NA
ASSLEGWGTDTQY
>TRBV11-2|NA
ASSPPDGVLYGYT
>TRBV5-6|NA
ASSLGFAGLGSYEQY
>TRBV5-1|TRBD1
ASSSQGAYEQY
>TRBV28|TRBD1
ASWTGAYNEQF
>TRBV7-9|NA
ASSPQLGGGETQY
>TRBV5-1|TRBD1
ASSFPGQGYPLQRGKETQY
>TRBV7-2|NA
ASSHRSMNTEAF
>TRBV6-1|TRBD2
AVKAGVLADTQY
>TRBV5-1|NA
ASGPASASTDTQY
>TRBV7-8|NA
ASSFEGQPYNEQF
>TRBV9|TRBD2
ASTRAGGPYNEQF
>TRBV29-1|TRBD1
SEVTGNQPQH
>TRBV7-9|NA
ASSIPSGRGNTEAF
>TRBV28|TRBD2
ASSSSGTSYNEQF
>TRBV9|TRBD1
ASSVELRTGVDNEQF
>TRBV2|NA
ASTPDAGTEAF
>TRBV30|NA
AWKGPGTFGEQY
>TRBV7-2|NA
ASSSYRGGYNEQF
>TRBV4-1|TRBD1
ASSQVMGQGSYGYT
>TRBV12-5|TRBD2
ASGLVLGTSGTGGDTQY
>TRBV5-1|NA
ASSPDIVGSSGANVLT
>TRBV2|NA
ASSPGYNEQF
>TRBV30|TRBD1
AWTTGGDGYT
>TRBV6-6|NA
ASSKDRTDQPQH
>TRBV14|NA
ASSQRLWNEQF
>TRBV27|NA
ASRDNQLMYEQY
>TRBV18|NA
ASSPYRTESGNTIY
>TRBV27|TRBD1
ASSILGQGRNEQF
>TRBV18|NA
ASSPPAGETQY
>TRBV30|NA
AWRPQDRDYEQY
>TRBV7-3|NA
ASSSNTLGGSSYNEQF
>TRBV6-1|TRBD1
ASSEGTGNYGYT
>TRBV5-6|NA
ASTRRGTDTQY
>TRBV5-1|NA
ASSLGQGSDTQY
>TRBV30|NA
AWSSPGVQPQH
>TRBV18|NA
ASSLYTDNEQF
>TRBV9|NA
ASSVNPGRNTEAF
>TRBV5-1|NA
ASSLVRGSDTYEQY
>TRBV5-1|NA
ASSQNVDEQF
>TRBV27|TRBD1
ASSLRGRTDTQY
>TRBV11-1|NA
ASSLGGAAEQF
>TRBV11-2|TRBD1
ASSRTGGSYEQY
>TRBV15|NA
ATSRDHGDFWYGYT
>TRBV29-1|TRBD2
SVGTSGTNEQY
>TRBV19|NA
ASSREASYNEQF
>TRBV7-9|TRBD2
ASSLKAGARSEQY
>TRBV19|NA
ASPPPMDKYSYEQY
>TRBV9|NA
ASSVGEPPGLWNEQF